This note documents a single TCR beta chain sequence. Germline values: CDR1 MNHNS, CDR2 SASEGT. The CDR3 loop spans 15 amino acids. Germline trimming cut 5 bases from V and 8 bases from J; bases unmatched to any gene: 5. The PCR contained 60 Vbeta and 13 Jbeta primers. Assay used: immunoSEQ multiplex PCR; TCRdb lists only in-frame clones, some missing. The sample has 140,000 or so clones; around 86% are singletons. These data originate in a study of cytomegalovirus exposure and HLA in healthy donors. This receptor was obtained from a female donor in good health and CMV-seronegative. The sequenced sample consisted of PBMCs. V is TRBV6-1 and J is TRBJ2-2; 13 nucleotides line up with TRBD2. The chain's CDR3 is CASSRLAGGQGELFF. CDR3 nucleotide sequence: TGTGCCAGCAGTCGACTAGCGGGGGGACAGGGGGAGCTGTTTTTT.